The 4 T cell receptor beta chains below come from one sample, sequenced in a study of blood T cell repertoires in COVID-19. Data came from immunoSEQ multiplex PCR; TCRdb stores just in-frame clones and leaves some out. The table shows approximately 210,000 clones, with about nine tenths occurring only once. Input material: peripheral blood. The source is a woman in her thirties or forties with acute or convalescent COVID-19.

This chain joins TRBV5-1 and TRBJ2-5, with TRBD1 matching over 9 bases. V lost 1 base, J lost 6 bases, and 7 bases stayed unmatched. Germline V gives CDR1 SGHRS, CDR2 YFSETQ. This CDR3 is built from 15 residues. The CDR3 DNA is TGCGCCAGCAGCTTGATGGTTGGACAGGGGAAGACCCAGTACTTC. It codes for CASSLMVGQGKTQYF.

This clone was found once. V gene TRBV2 combines with J gene TRBJ2-2, with 9 bases aligning to TRBD2. V was pared by 5 bases and J by 0 bases, with 1 base of the junction left unmatched. The length of the CDR3 is 15 residues. Germline assignment: CDR1 SNHLY and CDR2 FYNNEI. CDR3 protein: CASSRLAANTGELFF. As DNA, the CDR3 is TGTGCCAGCAGTCGACTAGCGGCGAACACCGGGGAGCTGTTTTTT.

The genes are TRBV5-6 and TRBJ1-5, with TRBD1 as a possible D gene (5 bases). The CDR3 runs 15 residues. V dropped 0 bases and J dropped 4 bases, with 11 bases sitting between them. The germline CDR1 and CDR2 sequences are SGHDT and YYEEEE. CDR3 sequence reads: CASSLAVGGNQPQHF. The CDR3 nucleotides read TGTGCCAGCAGCTTGGCGGTGGGGGGGAATCAGCCCCAGCATTTT.

V gene TRBV10-3 combines with J gene TRBJ2-1, with a weak D call TRBD2 (6 bases). The germline gives CDR1 ENHRY, CDR2 SYGVKD. The CDR3 has 15 amino acids. With 8 bases removed from V and 0 bases from J, the gap between germline ends came to 14 bases. CDR3 sequence reads: CAIAPEGRSYNEQFF. The DNA for the CDR3 is TGTGCCATCGCGCCGGAGGGACGCTCCTACAATGAGCAGTTCTTC.